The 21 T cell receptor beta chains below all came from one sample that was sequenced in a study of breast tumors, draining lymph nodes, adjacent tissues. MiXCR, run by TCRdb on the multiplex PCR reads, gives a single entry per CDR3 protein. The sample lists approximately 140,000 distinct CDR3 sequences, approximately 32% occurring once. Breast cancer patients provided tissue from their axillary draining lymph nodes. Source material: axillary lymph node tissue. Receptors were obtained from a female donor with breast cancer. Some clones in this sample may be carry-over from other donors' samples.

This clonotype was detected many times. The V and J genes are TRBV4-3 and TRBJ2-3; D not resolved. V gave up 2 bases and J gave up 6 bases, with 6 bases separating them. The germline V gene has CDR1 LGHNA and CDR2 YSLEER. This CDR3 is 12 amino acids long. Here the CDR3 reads CASSQFDDTQYF. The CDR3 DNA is TGCGCCAGCAGCCAATTTGATGATACGCAGTATTTT.

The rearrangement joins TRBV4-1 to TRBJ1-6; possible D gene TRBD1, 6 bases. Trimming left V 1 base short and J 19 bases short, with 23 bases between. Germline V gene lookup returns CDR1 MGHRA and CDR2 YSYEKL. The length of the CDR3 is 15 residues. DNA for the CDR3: TGCGCCAGCAGCCAAGCCCCGGACAGTTTTTCACCCCCTCACTTT. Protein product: CASSQAPDSFSPPHF.

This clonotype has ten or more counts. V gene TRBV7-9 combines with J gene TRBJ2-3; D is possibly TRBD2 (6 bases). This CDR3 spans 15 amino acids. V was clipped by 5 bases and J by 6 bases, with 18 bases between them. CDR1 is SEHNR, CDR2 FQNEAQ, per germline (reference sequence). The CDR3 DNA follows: TGTGCCAGCAGCCCGCTGGCGGGGAATCGTGATACGCAGTATTTT. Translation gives CASSPLAGNRDTQYF.

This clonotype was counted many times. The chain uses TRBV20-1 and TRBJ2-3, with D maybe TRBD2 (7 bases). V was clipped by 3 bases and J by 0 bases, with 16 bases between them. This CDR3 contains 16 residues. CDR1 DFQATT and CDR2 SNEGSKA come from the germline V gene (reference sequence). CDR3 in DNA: TGCAGTGCTAGGGCGCGTCGGGGGGCTAGCACAGATACGCAGTATTTT. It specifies CSARARRGASTDTQYF.

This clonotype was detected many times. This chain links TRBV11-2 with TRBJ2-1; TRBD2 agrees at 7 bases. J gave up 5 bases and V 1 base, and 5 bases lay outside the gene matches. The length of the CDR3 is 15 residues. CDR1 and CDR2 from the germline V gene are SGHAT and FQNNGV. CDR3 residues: CASSLGPSGDNEQFF. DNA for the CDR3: TGTGCCAGCAGCTTAGGCCCTAGCGGCGACAATGAGCAGTTCTTC.

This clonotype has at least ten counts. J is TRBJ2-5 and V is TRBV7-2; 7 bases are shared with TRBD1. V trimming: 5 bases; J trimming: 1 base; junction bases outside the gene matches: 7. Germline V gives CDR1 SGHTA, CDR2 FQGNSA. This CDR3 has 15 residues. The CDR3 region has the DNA TGTGCCAGCAGCCGACAGGGCTTGGCCCAAGAGACCCAGTACTTC. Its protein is CASSRQGLAQETQYF. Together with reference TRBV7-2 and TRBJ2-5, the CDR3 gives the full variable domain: GAGVSQSPSNKVTEKGKDVELRCDPISGHTALYWYRQSLGQGLEFLIYFQGNSAPDKSGLPSDRFSAERTGGSVSTLTIQRTQQEDSAVYLCASSRQGLAQETQYFGPGTRLLVL.

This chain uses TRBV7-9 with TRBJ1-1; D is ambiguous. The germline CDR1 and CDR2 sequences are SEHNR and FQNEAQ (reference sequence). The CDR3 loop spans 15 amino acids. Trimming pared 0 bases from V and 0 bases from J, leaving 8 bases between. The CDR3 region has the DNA TGTGCCAGCAGCTTAGCCCCGATGATGAACACTGAAGCTTTCTTT. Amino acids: CASSLAPMMNTEAFF. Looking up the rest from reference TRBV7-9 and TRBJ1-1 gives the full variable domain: DTGVSQNPRHKITKRGQNVTFRCDPISEHNRLYWYRQTLGQGPEFLTYFQNEAQLEKSRLLSDRFSAERPKGSFSTLEIQRTEQGDSAMYLCASSLAPMMNTEAFFGQGTRLTVV.

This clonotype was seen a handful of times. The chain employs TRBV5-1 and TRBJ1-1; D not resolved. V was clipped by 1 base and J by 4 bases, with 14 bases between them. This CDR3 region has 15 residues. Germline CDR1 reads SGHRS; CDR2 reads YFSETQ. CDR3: CASSLRTSKVTEAFF. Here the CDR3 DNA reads TGCGCCAGCAGCTTGCGAACAAGCAAGGTCACTGAAGCTTTCTTT.

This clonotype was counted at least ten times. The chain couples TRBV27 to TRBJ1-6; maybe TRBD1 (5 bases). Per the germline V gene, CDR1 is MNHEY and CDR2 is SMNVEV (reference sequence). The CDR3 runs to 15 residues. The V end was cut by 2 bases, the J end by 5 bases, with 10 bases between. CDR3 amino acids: CASSLRQGDNSPLHF. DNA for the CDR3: TGTGCCAGCAGTTTAAGGCAGGGAGATAATTCACCCCTCCACTTT.

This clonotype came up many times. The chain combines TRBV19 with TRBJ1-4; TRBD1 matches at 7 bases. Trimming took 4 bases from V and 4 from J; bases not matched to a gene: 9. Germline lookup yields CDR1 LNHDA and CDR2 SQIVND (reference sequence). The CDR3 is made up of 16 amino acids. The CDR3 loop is CASSTRDRLFNEKLFF. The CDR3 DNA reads TGTGCCAGTAGTACCCGGGACAGACTTTTTAATGAAAAACTGTTTTTT.

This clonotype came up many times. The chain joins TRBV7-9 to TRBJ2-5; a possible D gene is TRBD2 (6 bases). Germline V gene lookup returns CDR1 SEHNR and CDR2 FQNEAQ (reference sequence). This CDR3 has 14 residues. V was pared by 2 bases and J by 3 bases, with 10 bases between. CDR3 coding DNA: TGTGCCAGCAGCTTAATCGGAGGGGAAGAGACCCAGTACTTC. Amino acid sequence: CASSLIGGEETQYF.

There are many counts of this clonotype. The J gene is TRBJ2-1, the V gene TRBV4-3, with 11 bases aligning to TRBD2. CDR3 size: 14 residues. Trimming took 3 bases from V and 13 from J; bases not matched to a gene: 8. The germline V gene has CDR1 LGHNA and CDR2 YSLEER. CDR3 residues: CASSQGLAGGLQFF. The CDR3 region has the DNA TGCGCCAGCAGCCAGGGGCTAGCGGGGGGTCTCCAGTTCTTC.

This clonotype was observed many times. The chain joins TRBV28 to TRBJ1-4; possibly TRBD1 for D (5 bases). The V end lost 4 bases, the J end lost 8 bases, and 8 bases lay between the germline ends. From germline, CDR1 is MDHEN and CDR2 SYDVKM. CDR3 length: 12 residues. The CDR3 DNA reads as TGTGCCAGCAGTTGGAGGGGAGAAAAACTGTTTTTT. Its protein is CASSWRGEKLFF.

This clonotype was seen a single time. The CDR3 sequence: CASSLERQNTDTQYF. CDR3 coding DNA: TGTGCCAGCAGCTTAGAGCGACAGAACACAGATACGCAGTATTTT. This chain joins TRBV7-2 and TRBJ2-3; the D gene is possibly TRBD1 (5 bases). The V gene's germline CDR1 is SGHTA and CDR2 FQGNSA. Trimming cost V 1 base and J 2 bases, with 10 bases left between them. The CDR3 contains 15 residues.

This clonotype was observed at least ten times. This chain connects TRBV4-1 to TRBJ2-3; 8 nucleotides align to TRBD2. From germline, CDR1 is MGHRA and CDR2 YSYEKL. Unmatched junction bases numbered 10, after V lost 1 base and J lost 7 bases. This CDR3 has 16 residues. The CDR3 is CASSQVAGGPQYTQYF. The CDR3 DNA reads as TGCGCCAGCAGCCAAGTCGCGGGGGGACCACAATATACGCAGTATTTT.

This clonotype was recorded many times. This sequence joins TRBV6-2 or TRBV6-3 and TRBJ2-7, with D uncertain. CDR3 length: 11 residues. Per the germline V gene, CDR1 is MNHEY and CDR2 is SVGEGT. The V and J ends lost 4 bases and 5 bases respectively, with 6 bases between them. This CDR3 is CASSWLDEQYF. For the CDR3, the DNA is TGTGCCAGCAGTTGGTTGGACGAGCAGTACTTC.

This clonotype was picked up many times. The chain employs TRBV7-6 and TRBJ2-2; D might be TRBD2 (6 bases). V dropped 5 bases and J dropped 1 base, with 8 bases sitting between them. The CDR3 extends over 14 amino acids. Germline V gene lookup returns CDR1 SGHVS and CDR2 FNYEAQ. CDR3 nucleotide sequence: TGTGCCAGCAGCCCGGGACTGAACACCGGGGAGCTGTTTTTT. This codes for CASSPGLNTGELFF.

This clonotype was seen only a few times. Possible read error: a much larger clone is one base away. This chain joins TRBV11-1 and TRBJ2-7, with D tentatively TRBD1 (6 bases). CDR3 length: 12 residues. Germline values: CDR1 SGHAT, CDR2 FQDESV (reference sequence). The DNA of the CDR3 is TGTGCCAGCAGCAGGGACAACTACGCGCAGTACGTC. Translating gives CASSRDNYAQYV.

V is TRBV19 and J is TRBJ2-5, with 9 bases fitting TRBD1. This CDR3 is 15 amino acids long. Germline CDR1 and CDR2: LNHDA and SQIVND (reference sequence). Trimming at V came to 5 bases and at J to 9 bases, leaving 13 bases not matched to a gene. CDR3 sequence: CASSPRGQGSQPQYF. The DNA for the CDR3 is TGTGCCAGTAGTCCCCGGGGACAGGGTTCTCAGCCCCAGTACTTC.

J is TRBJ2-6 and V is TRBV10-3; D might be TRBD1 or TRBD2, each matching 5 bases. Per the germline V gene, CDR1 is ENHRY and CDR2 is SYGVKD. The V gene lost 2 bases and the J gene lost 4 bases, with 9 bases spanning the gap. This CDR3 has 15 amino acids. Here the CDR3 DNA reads TGTGCCATCAGTGAGCATGGGGACGGGGCCAACGTCCTGACTTTC. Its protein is CAISEHGDGANVLTF.

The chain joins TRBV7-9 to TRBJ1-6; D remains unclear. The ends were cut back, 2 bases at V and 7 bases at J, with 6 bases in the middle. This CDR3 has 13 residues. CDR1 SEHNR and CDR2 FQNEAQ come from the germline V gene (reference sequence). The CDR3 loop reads CASSLKKNSPLHF. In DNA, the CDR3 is TGTGCCAGCAGCTTAAAAAAAAATTCACCCCTCCACTTT.